One sample yielded the 21 T cell receptor beta chains listed below, sequenced in a study of blood T cell repertoires in COVID-19. The protocol was immunoSEQ multiplex PCR, while the TCRdb copy is restricted to in-frame clones and leaves out a portion. The sample lists tens of thousands of clones, 80% to 90% occurring once. Specimen: peripheral blood. These receptors were collected from a man aged 60 to 75 with acute or convalescent COVID-19.

Concerning this clone: Other DNA sequences within the sample encode an identical CDR3. The V gene is TRBV5-1, the J gene TRBJ2-2, with D maybe TRBD1 (7 bases). Germline CDR1 SGHRS, CDR2 YFSETQ. V gave up 5 bases and J gave up 4 bases, with 15 bases separating them. The CDR3 sequence is 15 residues long. The CDR3 sequence: CASSLRQGGTGELFF. As DNA, the CDR3 is TGCGCCAGCAGTCTTCGACAGGGAGGCACCGGGGAGCTGTTTTTT.

The CDR3 nucleotides are TGTGCCAGCAGCCGCCGGACCAGTGGGGACTTCCATAGGGGTGAAGCTTTCTTT. It yields the protein CASSRRTSGDFHRGEAFF. The J gene is TRBJ1-1, the V gene TRBV3-1 (or the pseudogene TRBV3-2), with a weak D call TRBD1 (5 bases). The CDR3 spans 18 residues. Per germline, CDR1 LGHDT and CDR2 YNNKEL (reference sequence). Trimming took off 4 bases at V and 7 bases at J, with 28 bases between the two ends.

The J gene is TRBJ2-1, the V gene TRBV28; TRBD1 is a possible D gene (5 bases). The germline V and J ends were trimmed by 4 bases and 9 bases, with 31 bases remaining between them. The CDR3 sequence is 19 residues long. Germline V gene lookup returns CDR1 MDHEN and CDR2 SYDVKM. The CDR3 DNA reads as TGTGCCAGCAGTTATGGGGCGCTATATCGTACCCTCGAATCCACTGAGCAGTTCTTC. It codes for CASSYGALYRTLESTEQFF.

The chain couples TRBV7-2 to TRBJ1-3; no clear D gene. The CDR3 is made up of 16 amino acids. V lost 5 bases, J lost 0 bases, and 14 bases lay in between. In germline, CDR1 is SGHTA, CDR2 FQGNSA. The CDR3 loop reads CASSPSRRNSGNTIYF. CDR3 nucleotide sequence: TGTGCCAGCAGCCCCTCTAGACGGAACTCTGGAAACACCATATATTTT.

This chain connects TRBV19 to TRBJ1-1; TRBD1 might be the D (6 bases). The germline V gene encodes CDR1 LNHDA and CDR2 SQIVND (reference sequence). There are 17 residues in the CDR3. V lost 1 base to trimming and J lost 0 bases, with 15 bases between them. The CDR3 is CASSIGTAPDMNTEAFF. The DNA for the CDR3 is TGTGCCAGTAGTATAGGGACAGCCCCCGACATGAACACTGAAGCTTTCTTT. The full variable domain, rest sourced from reference TRBV19 and TRBJ1-1, is DGGITQSPKYLFRKEGQNVTLSCEQNLNHDAMYWYRQDPGQGLRLIYYSQIVNDFQKGDIAEGYSVSREKKESFPLTVTSAQKNPTAFYLCASSIGTAPDMNTEAFFGQGTRLTVV.

The chain recombines TRBV5-4 with TRBJ2-3; 11 nucleotides agree with TRBD2. The CDR3 runs 17 residues. CDR1 is SGHNT, CDR2 YYREEE, per germline (reference sequence). The junction had 5 bases not matched to a gene; V was cut back by 2 bases and J by 0 bases. CDR3 protein: CASSLASGGPSTDTQYF. The CDR3 DNA reads TGTGCCAGCAGCTTAGCTAGCGGGGGGCCTAGCACAGATACGCAGTATTTT.

The chain uses TRBV18 and TRBJ1-2, with 7 bases aligning to TRBD1. With V trimmed by 1 base and J by 6 bases, 17 bases remained unmatched. The CDR3 is made up of 18 amino acids. Germline V gene lookup returns CDR1 KGHSH and CDR2 LQKENI. This CDR3 is CASSPLRQGPTLLHGYTF. The CDR3 DNA follows: TGTGCCAGCTCACCACTGAGACAGGGTCCCACACTACTCCATGGCTACACCTTC. Full variable domain (outside the CDR3, taken from reference TRBV18 and TRBJ1-2): NAGVMQNPRHLVRRRGQEARLRCSPMKGHSHVYWYRQLPEEGLKFMVYLQKENIIDESGMPKERFSAEFPKEGPSILRIQQVVRGDSAAYFCASSPLRQGPTLLHGYTFGSGTRLTVV.

This chain connects TRBV9 to TRBJ2-1, with D maybe TRBD2 (6 bases). Germline V gene sequence: CDR1 SGDLS, CDR2 YYNGEE. The CDR3 contains 15 residues. V was trimmed by 3 bases and J by 8 bases, leaving 18 bases between them. CDR3 loop: CASSGAGNPGYEQFF. As DNA, the CDR3 is TGTGCCAGCAGCGGGGCGGGAAACCCAGGGTATGAGCAGTTCTTC. Supplemented by reference TRBV9 and TRBJ2-1, the full variable domain reads DSGVTQTPKHLITATGQRVTLRCSPRSGDLSVYWYQQSLDQGLQFLIQYYNGEERAKGNILERFSAQQFPDLHSELNLSSLELGDSALYFCASSGAGNPGYEQFFGPGTRLTVL.

V and J are TRBV5-6 and TRBJ1-5; TRBD1 is a possible D gene (5 bases). CDR1 SGHDT and CDR2 YYEEEE come from the germline V gene. The CDR3 runs 14 residues. Trimming took off 6 bases at V and 3 bases at J, with 13 bases between the two ends. The CDR3 sequence: CASTLGGNNQPQHF. CDR3 sequence (DNA): TGTGCCAGCACTTTGGGGGGGAACAATCAGCCCCAGCATTTT.

The rearrangement links TRBV5-1 to TRBJ1-2; D is perhaps TRBD1 (5 bases). CDR1 and CDR2 from the germline V gene are SGHRS and YFSETQ. This CDR3 has 15 residues. V gave up 5 bases and J gave up 0 bases, with 14 bases separating them. The CDR3 spells CASRGGAGPNYGYTF. CDR3 nucleotides: TGCGCCAGCAGGGGAGGGGCAGGACCTAACTATGGCTACACCTTC.

CDR3 nucleotide sequence: TGTGCCAGCTCATGGGACAACTCTGGAAACACCATATATTTT. Translating gives CASSWDNSGNTIYF. The rearrangement uses TRBV18 and TRBJ1-3, with D perhaps TRBD1 (6 bases). The V end was cut by 5 bases, the J end by 0 bases, with 8 bases between. Per the germline V gene, CDR1 is KGHSH and CDR2 is LQKENI. CDR3 length: 14 residues.

The V and J genes are TRBV3-1 (or the pseudogene TRBV3-2) and TRBJ1-5, with 7 bases aligning to TRBD1. The germline gives CDR1 LGHDT, CDR2 YNNKEL (reference sequence). The CDR3 runs to 15 residues. The V gene end was trimmed by 6 bases and the J gene end by 0 bases; junction bases not matched to a gene: 5. Here the CDR3 DNA reads TGTGCCAGCAGTCTCGGGACAGTTAGCAATCAGCCCCAGCATTTT. Its protein is CASSLGTVSNQPQHF.

V is TRBV28 and J is TRBJ2-7; no definite D call. The length of the CDR3 is 13 residues. Germline V gene lookup returns CDR1 MDHEN and CDR2 SYDVKM. V was pared by 5 bases and J by 5 bases, with 13 bases between. For the CDR3, the DNA is TGTGCCAGCAGTGACAACCCATGGGACGAGCAGTACTTC. Translation: CASSDNPWDEQYF.

A single count supports this clone. The chain recombines TRBV6-4 with TRBJ1-1; tentative D call: TRBD1 (5 bases). V was shortened by 7 bases and J by 2 bases, with 20 bases between the two germline ends. CDR1 and CDR2 (germline): MRHNA, SNTAGT. The CDR3 covers 16 residues. CDR3 nucleotides: TGTGCCAGCAACATGGGGGGGAGTCCAGGAAACACTGAAGCTTTCTTT. Protein product: CASNMGGSPGNTEAFF.

The CDR3 region has the DNA TGCGCCAGCAGCTTGATGGGGAGGACTAGCGGGGGGCAAGAGACCCAGTACTTC. Its translation is CASSLMGRTSGGQETQYF. This chain uses TRBV5-1 with TRBJ2-5; 14 positions match TRBD2. J lost 2 bases, V lost 1 base, and 7 bases had no gene match. CDR3 size: 18 residues. CDR1 is SGHRS, CDR2 YFSETQ, per germline.

V gene TRBV18 combines with J gene TRBJ2-5, with 12 bases lining up with TRBD2. Germline-derived CDR1 and CDR2 are KGHSH and LQKENI. CDR3 length equals 16 residues. The V and J ends lost 3 bases and 2 bases, in that order; junction bases with no gene match: 4. The CDR3 loop reads CASSPELAGGQETQYF. The CDR3 DNA reads TGTGCCAGCTCACCTGAACTAGCGGGGGGACAAGAGACCCAGTACTTC.

The chain uses TRBV7-2 and TRBJ2-6, with a possible D match to TRBD2 (5 bases). This CDR3 has 15 residues. CDR1 SGHTA and CDR2 FQGNSA come from the germline V gene. The V end lost 2 bases, the J end lost 2 bases, and 7 bases lay between the germline ends. DNA of the CDR3: TGTGCCAGCAGCTTAACGAGGGCTGGGGCCAACGTCCTGACTTTC. It specifies CASSLTRAGANVLTF. Based on the CDR3 plus reference TRBV7-2 and TRBJ2-6, the full variable domain is GAGVSQSPSNKVTEKGKDVELRCDPISGHTALYWYRQSLGQGLEFLIYFQGNSAPDKSGLPSDRFSAERTGGSVSTLTIQRTQQEDSAVYLCASSLTRAGANVLTFGAGSRLTVL.

This CDR3 reads CASSQVRGAHQPQHF. Here the CDR3 DNA reads TGTGCCAGCAGCCAAGTCCGGGGGGCCCATCAGCCCCAGCATTTT. The chain is built from TRBV4-2 and TRBJ1-5; D possibly corresponds to TRBD1 (6 bases). Germline CDR1 and CDR2: LGHNA and YNFKEQ. The germline V and J ends were trimmed by 1 base and 5 bases, with 12 bases remaining between them. CDR3 length: 15 amino acids.

This chain's CDR3 is CASSQGQGFGYGYTF. The CDR3 DNA sequence: TGTGCCAGCAGCCAAGGACAGGGGTTTGGTTATGGCTACACCTTC. The V and J genes are TRBV4-2 and TRBJ1-2; 8 bases align to TRBD1. J was trimmed by 5 bases and V by 1 base; bases with no gene match: 6. CDR1 and CDR2 from the germline V gene are LGHNA and YNFKEQ. CDR3 length: 15 amino acids.

V and J are TRBV3-1 (or the pseudogene TRBV3-2) and TRBJ2-3; 9 bases align to TRBD2. Germline values: CDR1 LGHDT, CDR2 YNNKEL (reference sequence). The CDR3 is 15 amino acids. The ends lost 4 bases at V and 1 base at J; junction bases unmatched: 3. The CDR3 nucleotides are TGTGCCAGCAGCCTAGGCGGGGGGGGCACAGATACGCAGTATTTT. Encoded protein: CASSLGGGGTDTQYF.

This clone was detected only once. The chain couples TRBV19 to TRBJ1-6, with D unresolved. The CDR3 is made up of 16 amino acids. CDR1 is LNHDA and CDR2 is SQIVND in the germline V gene (reference sequence). V was shortened by 0 bases and J by 6 bases, with 12 bases between the two germline ends. The CDR3 loop reads CASSIDPSHSNSPLHF. Here the CDR3 DNA reads TGTGCCAGTAGTATAGATCCCTCGCACTCTAATTCACCCCTCCACTTT.